Listed below are T cell receptor beta chains from one sample, sequenced in a study of control samples from healthy donors and cancer patients. Profiled with immunoSEQ multiplex PCR; TCRdb holds only in-frame clones, not every one. The table records about 84,000 clones, 84% of them present only once. What was sequenced was PBMCs. The receptors come from a man aged 55 to 70 with head and neck cancer. CDR3s include the opening cysteine and the closing phenylalanine or tryptophan. A D gene is named only where the DNA matches it firmly. Expanded clones are given a class, and other clones once, few, many or no size at all.

j_gene: TRBJ2-5; v_gene: TRBV6-5; d_gene: .; len: 11; abundance: .; CDR3nt: TGTGCCAGCGACAGCCAAGAGACCCAGTACTTC; CDR3aa: CASDSQETQYF
j_gene: TRBJ2-1; v_gene: TRBV3-1/TRBV3-2; d_gene: TRBD1; len: 14; abundance: .; CDR3nt: TGTGCCAGCAGCCAAGACCAGGGGGTGGGAGTGCAGTTCTTC; CDR3aa: CASSQDQGVGVQFF
j_gene: TRBJ2-5; v_gene: TRBV11-3; d_gene: TRBD2; len: 15; abundance: few; CDR3nt: TGTGCCAGCAGCTTAGAGGCTAGCGGGAGTAAGACCCAGTACTTC; CDR3aa: CASSLEASGSKTQYF
j_gene: TRBJ1-1; v_gene: TRBV7-9; d_gene: .; len: 15; abundance: .; CDR3nt: TGTGCCAGCAGCTCCGGCCCTTCGGGGATGGCTGAAGCTTTCTTT; CDR3aa: CASSSGPSGMAEAFF
j_gene: TRBJ2-7; v_gene: TRBV7-2; d_gene: .; len: 14; abundance: .; CDR3nt: TGTGCCAGCAGCTTATGGGGGGCAGAGCGGGAGCAGTACTTC; CDR3aa: CASSLWGAEREQYF
j_gene: TRBJ2-5; v_gene: TRBV14; d_gene: .; len: 13; abundance: .; CDR3nt: TGTGCCAGCAGCCGAGACCCCCAAGAGACCCAGTACTTC; CDR3aa: CASSRDPQETQYF
j_gene: TRBJ2-1; v_gene: TRBV14; d_gene: TRBD2; len: 15; abundance: .; CDR3nt: TGTGCCAGCAGCCAAGGGACTAGCTGGTACAATGAGCAGTTCTTC; CDR3aa: CASSQGTSWYNEQFF
j_gene: TRBJ2-5; v_gene: TRBV3-1/TRBV3-2; d_gene: .; len: 12; abundance: .; CDR3nt: TGTGCCAGTTCACAGGGTTGGGAGACCCAGTACTTC; CDR3aa: CASSQGWETQYF
j_gene: TRBJ1-1; v_gene: TRBV4-1; d_gene: .; len: 14; abundance: .; CDR3nt: TGCGCCAGCAGCCAAAACCGACAGAACACTGAAGCTTTCTTT; CDR3aa: CASSQNRQNTEAFF
j_gene: TRBJ1-5; v_gene: TRBV3-1/TRBV3-2; d_gene: .; len: 13; abundance: .; CDR3nt: TGTGCCAGCAGCCGAGGTAGCAATCAGCCCCAGCATTTT; CDR3aa: CASSRGSNQPQHF
j_gene: TRBJ1-3; v_gene: TRBV21-1; d_gene: .; len: 17; abundance: .; CDR3nt: TGTGCCAGCAGCCGAAACTTAAGGGTGGATTCTGGAAACACCATACATTTT; CDR3aa: CASSRNLRVDSGNTIHF
j_gene: TRBJ2-2; v_gene: TRBV19; d_gene: TRBD2; len: 16; abundance: .; CDR3nt: TGTGCCAGTAGCGCAATAGCGGGAGGGGGAGGCGGGGAGCTGTTTTTT; CDR3aa: CASSAIAGGGGGELFF
j_gene: TRBJ2-2; v_gene: TRBV7-2; d_gene: TRBD2; len: 17; abundance: .; CDR3nt: TGTGCCAGCAGCAGCGGACTAGCGGCCGCGAACACCGGGGAGCTGTTTTTT; CDR3aa: CASSSGLAAANTGELFF
j_gene: TRBJ2-7; v_gene: TRBV30; d_gene: TRBD2; len: 18; abundance: .; CDR3nt: TGTGCCTGCCGAAGGGGGTGGTTAGCGGGAGATGGGCCCTACGAGCAGTACTTC; CDR3aa: CACRRGWLAGDGPYEQYF
j_gene: TRBJ2-4; v_gene: TRBV28; d_gene: TRBD2; len: 17; abundance: .; CDR3nt: TGTGCCAGCGGCACGGGAGCTAGCGGCCTAGCCAAAAACATTCAGTACTTC; CDR3aa: CASGTGASGLAKNIQYF
j_gene: TRBJ1-1; v_gene: TRBV7-9; d_gene: .; len: 15; abundance: .; CDR3nt: TGTGCCAGCAGCTCACTGCGTGGGCCTCGAACTGAAGCTTTCTTT; CDR3aa: CASSSLRGPRTEAFF
j_gene: TRBJ2-4; v_gene: TRBV7-8; d_gene: TRBD2; len: 18; abundance: .; CDR3nt: TGTGCCAGCAGCCTAGGCCCCCTGACTAGCGGGTTCCGTGACATTCAGTACTTC; CDR3aa: CASSLGPLTSGFRDIQYF
j_gene: TRBJ1-5; v_gene: TRBV19; d_gene: TRBD1; len: 14; abundance: .; CDR3nt: TGTGCCAGTAACCCGACAGGGGACAATCAGCCCCAGCATTTT; CDR3aa: CASNPTGDNQPQHF
j_gene: TRBJ1-5; v_gene: TRBV3-1/TRBV3-2; d_gene: .; len: 13; abundance: once; CDR3nt: TGTGCCAGCAGCCAAGGGGGAGTGGGGCCCCAGCATTTT; CDR3aa: CASSQGGVGPQHF
j_gene: TRBJ2-5; v_gene: TRBV6-6; d_gene: .; len: 15; abundance: few; CDR3nt: TGTGCCAGCAGCGCGAGTCAAGTTAGGGGGGAGACCCAGTACTTC; CDR3aa: CASSASQVRGETQYF
j_gene: TRBJ2-1; v_gene: TRBV4-1; d_gene: TRBD2; len: 16; abundance: .; CDR3nt: TGCGCCAGCAGCCATCCGACTAGCGGGAGACGGAATGAGCAGTTCTTC; CDR3aa: CASSHPTSGRRNEQFF
j_gene: TRBJ1-1; v_gene: TRBV27; d_gene: .; len: 14; abundance: .; CDR3nt: TGTGCCAGCAGTTTAAAGGTTATTGGCACTGAAGCTTTCTTT; CDR3aa: CASSLKVIGTEAFF
j_gene: TRBJ2-1; v_gene: TRBV24-1; d_gene: TRBD1; len: 15; abundance: .; CDR3nt: TGTGCCACCAGTGATCCGGGACAGGGGAACAATGAGCAGTTCTTC; CDR3aa: CATSDPGQGNNEQFF
j_gene: TRBJ1-6; v_gene: TRBV2; d_gene: TRBD1; len: 16; abundance: .; CDR3nt: TGTGCCAGCACCAGAGGACCGGGACAGGGGATTTCACCCCTCCACTTT; CDR3aa: CASTRGPGQGISPLHF
j_gene: TRBJ2-7; v_gene: TRBV12-3/TRBV12-4; d_gene: .; len: 12; abundance: .; CDR3nt: TGTGCCAGCAGTTGGGGAGTCTACGAGCAGTACTTC; CDR3aa: CASSWGVYEQYF
j_gene: TRBJ1-5; v_gene: TRBV7-8; d_gene: TRBD1; len: 13; abundance: .; CDR3nt: TGTGCCAGCCAGGGGGCAGGTAATCAGCCCCAGCATTTT; CDR3aa: CASQGAGNQPQHF
j_gene: TRBJ1-5; v_gene: TRBV6-5; d_gene: TRBD1; len: 12; abundance: .; CDR3nt: TGTGCCGGTCGGACAGGTTTTCAGCCCCAGCATTTT; CDR3aa: CAGRTGFQPQHF
j_gene: TRBJ1-4; v_gene: TRBV3-1/TRBV3-2; d_gene: .; len: 16; abundance: .; CDR3nt: TGTGCCAGCAGCCAGGCCCTCGGGCAGGCTAATGAAAAACTGTTTTTT; CDR3aa: CASSQALGQANEKLFF
j_gene: TRBJ2-7; v_gene: TRBV24-1; d_gene: .; len: 13; abundance: .; CDR3nt: TGTGCCACCGGCAGGAGAGAAGTCGACGAGCAGTACTTC; CDR3aa: CATGRREVDEQYF
j_gene: TRBJ1-2; v_gene: TRBV6-4; d_gene: .; len: 14; abundance: .; CDR3nt: TGTGCCAGGGCTCGGGAGGGCCGACTCTATGGCTACACCTTC; CDR3aa: CARAREGRLYGYTF
j_gene: TRBJ2-2; v_gene: TRBV11-3; d_gene: TRBD1; len: 13; abundance: .; CDR3nt: TGTGCCAGCAGCGCCGGGACAGGGAGGGAGCTGTTTTTT; CDR3aa: CASSAGTGRELFF
j_gene: TRBJ2-3; v_gene: TRBV28; d_gene: .; len: 13; abundance: once; CDR3nt: TGTGCCATTACCGGGCCCAACACAGATACGCAGTATTTT; CDR3aa: CAITGPNTDTQYF
j_gene: TRBJ2-5; v_gene: TRBV7-7; d_gene: TRBD2; len: 15; abundance: .; CDR3nt: TGTGCTAGCAGCGCGGGACTAGCGGGAGCAGAGACCCAGTACTTC; CDR3aa: CASSAGLAGAETQYF
j_gene: TRBJ2-7; v_gene: TRBV28; d_gene: .; len: 11; abundance: .; CDR3nt: TGTGCCAGCAGTTTAGGGGGGACACTTTACTTC; CDR3aa: CASSLGGTLYF
j_gene: TRBJ1-2; v_gene: TRBV28; d_gene: TRBD1; len: 14; abundance: .; CDR3nt: TGTGCCAGCAGTCAGGGGGGTGTTAACTATGGCTACACCTTC; CDR3aa: CASSQGGVNYGYTF
j_gene: TRBJ2-1; v_gene: TRBV15; d_gene: .; len: 15; abundance: .; CDR3nt: TGTGCCACCAGCAGAGATGTGGTCGCCTACAATGAGCAGTTCTTC; CDR3aa: CATSRDVVAYNEQFF
j_gene: TRBJ2-2; v_gene: TRBV6-2/TRBV6-3; d_gene: .; len: 14; abundance: .; CDR3nt: TGTGCCAGCAGTTCGGCGATTAACACCGGGGAGCTGTTTTTT; CDR3aa: CASSSAINTGELFF
j_gene: TRBJ1-1; v_gene: TRBV29-1; d_gene: TRBD1; len: 12; abundance: .; CDR3nt: TGCAGCGCAGGGGGGCTGAACACTGAAGCTTTCTTT; CDR3aa: CSAGGLNTEAFF
j_gene: TRBJ1-6; v_gene: TRBV12-3/TRBV12-4; d_gene: .; len: 13; abundance: few; CDR3nt: TGTGCCAGCAGTTTAGCGAGGGATTCACCCCTCCACTTT; CDR3aa: CASSLARDSPLHF
j_gene: TRBJ1-6; v_gene: TRBV10-3; d_gene: TRBD1; len: 15; abundance: .; CDR3nt: TGTGCCATCAGGCCGACAGGGTCCTATAATTCACCCCTCCACTTT; CDR3aa: CAIRPTGSYNSPLHF
j_gene: TRBJ2-1; v_gene: TRBV24-1; d_gene: TRBD2; len: 15; abundance: .; CDR3nt: TGTGCCACCAGTGACCTGACTCTAGCGGGAGTTGAGCAGTTCTTC; CDR3aa: CATSDLTLAGVEQFF
j_gene: TRBJ2-2; v_gene: TRBV2; d_gene: .; len: 16; abundance: .; CDR3nt: TGTGCCAGCAGTGAAGAGGTGTCCGCCGTCACCGGGGAGCTGTTTTTT; CDR3aa: CASSEEVSAVTGELFF
j_gene: TRBJ2-7; v_gene: TRBV27; d_gene: .; len: 13; abundance: .; CDR3nt: TGTGCCAGCAGCCGGAGAAGCTCCTACGAGCAGTACTTC; CDR3aa: CASSRRSSYEQYF
j_gene: TRBJ1-2; v_gene: TRBV28; d_gene: .; len: 14; abundance: .; CDR3nt: TGTGCCAGCAAAGATCAGACAGTACAGTATGGCTACACCTTC; CDR3aa: CASKDQTVQYGYTF
j_gene: TRBJ1-1; v_gene: TRBV3-1/TRBV3-2; d_gene: .; len: 14; abundance: .; CDR3nt: TGTGCCAGCAGCCCCTACGAGGTGAACACTGAAGCTTTCTTT; CDR3aa: CASSPYEVNTEAFF